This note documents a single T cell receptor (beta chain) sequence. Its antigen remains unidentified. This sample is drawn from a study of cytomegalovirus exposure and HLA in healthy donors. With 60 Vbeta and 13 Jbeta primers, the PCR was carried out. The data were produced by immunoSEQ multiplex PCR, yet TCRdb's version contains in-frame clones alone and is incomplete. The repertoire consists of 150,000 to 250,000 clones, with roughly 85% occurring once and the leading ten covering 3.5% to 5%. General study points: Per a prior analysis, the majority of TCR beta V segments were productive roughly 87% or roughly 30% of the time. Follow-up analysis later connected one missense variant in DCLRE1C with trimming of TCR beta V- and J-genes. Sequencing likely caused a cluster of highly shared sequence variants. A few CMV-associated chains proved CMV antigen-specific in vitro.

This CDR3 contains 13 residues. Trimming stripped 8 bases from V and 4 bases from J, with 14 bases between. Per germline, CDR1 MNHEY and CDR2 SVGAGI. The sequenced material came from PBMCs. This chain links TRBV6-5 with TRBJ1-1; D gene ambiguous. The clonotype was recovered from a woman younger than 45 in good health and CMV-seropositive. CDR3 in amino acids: CASSTAVITEAFF. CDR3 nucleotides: TGTGCCAGCTCAACGGCGGTAATCACTGAAGCTTTCTTT.